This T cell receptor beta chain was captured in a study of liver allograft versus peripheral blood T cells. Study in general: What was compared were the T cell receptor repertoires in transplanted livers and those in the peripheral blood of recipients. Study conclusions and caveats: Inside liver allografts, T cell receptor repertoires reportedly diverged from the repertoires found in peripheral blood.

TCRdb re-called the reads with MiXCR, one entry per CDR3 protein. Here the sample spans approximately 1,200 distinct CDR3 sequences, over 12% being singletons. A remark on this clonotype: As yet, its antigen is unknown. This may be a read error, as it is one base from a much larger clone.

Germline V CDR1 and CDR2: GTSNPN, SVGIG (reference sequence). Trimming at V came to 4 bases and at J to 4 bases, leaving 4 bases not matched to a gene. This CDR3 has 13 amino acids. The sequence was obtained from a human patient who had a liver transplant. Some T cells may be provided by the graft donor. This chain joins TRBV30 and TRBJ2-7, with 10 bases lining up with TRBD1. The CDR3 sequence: CAWIAGQGYEQYF. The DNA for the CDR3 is TGTGCCTGGATTGCGGGACAGGGGTACGAGCAGTACTTC. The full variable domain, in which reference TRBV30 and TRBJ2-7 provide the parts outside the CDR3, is SQTIHQWPATLVQPVGSPLSLECTVEGTSNPNLYWYRQAAGRGLQLLFYSVGIGQISSEVPQNLSASRPQDRQFILSSKKLLLSDSGFYLCAWIAGQGYEQYFGPGTRLTVT.